This paragraph covers one T cell receptor beta chain sequence. Per the original methods: Using reference gene primer amplification, nucleated cell counts were estimated. Data came from immunoSEQ multiplex PCR; TCRdb stores just in-frame clones and leaves some out. V and J calls and clone size come straight from that table; D and trimming were deduced from the DNA. Here the sample spans about 160,000 clones, around 80% being singletons. Those enrolled, adults aged about 18 to 89 years, came from under 25 US areas. Cohort 3 recovery required two negative PCRs, clearance, or symptom resolution. The sample belongs to a study of blood T cell repertoires in COVID-19. Study background: PBMCs, B-cell-depleted T cells, or T cells provided the cDNA or gDNA that made up the material.

The CDR3 has 16 residues. J was trimmed by 6 bases and V by 0 bases; bases with no gene match: 8. CDR1 and CDR2 from the germline V gene are SGHTA and FQGNSA. This TCR derives from a man aged 35 to 55 who had recovered from COVID-19. The specimen was PBMCs or T cells enriched from blood (not recorded which). The gene calls are TRBV7-2 and TRBJ2-1, with 7 bases identical to TRBD2. The DNA of the CDR3 is TGTGCCAGCAGCTTAGCGAGGTTGGGGGGGGGCAATGAGCAGTTCTTC. It is translated as CASSLARLGGGNEQFF. Complete variable domain (other parts from reference TRBV7-2 and TRBJ2-1): GAGVSQSPSNKVTEKGKDVELRCDPISGHTALYWYRQSLGQGLEFLIYFQGNSAPDKSGLPSDRFSAERTGGSVSTLTIQRTQQEDSAVYLCASSLARLGGGNEQFFGPGTRLTVL.